This is a list of T cell receptor beta chains from one sample in a study of graft-versus-host responses after intestinal transplantation. The table came from immunoSEQ multiplex PCR; TCRdb's copy has only in-frame clones and leaves some out. The sample lists approximately 15,000 clones, roughly 78% seen once, with around a sixth in the top ten. The specimen comprised ileum tissue, sampled about 15 weeks after intestinal transplant. The source of these receptors is a human patient who received an intestinal transplant, so some T cells may come from the graft donor. Each CDR3 is given with its conserved first and last residue. The D gene is left open where the match is weak. Clone sizes are given selectively: once, few, many, or a class where the clone is expanded.

TRBV5-1,-,TRBJ2-7,-,CASSLGLSFYEQYF,TGCGCCAGCAGCTTGGGACTCTCGTTCTACGAGCAGTACTTC
TRBV4-2,few,TRBJ2-1,-,CASSQVSKYNEQFF,TGTGCCAGCAGCCAAGTTTCGAAATACAATGAGCAGTTCTTC
TRBV5-5,-,TRBJ1-5,TRBD1,CASSPRQGHQPQHF,TGTGCCAGCAGCCCCCGACAGGGGCATCAGCCCCAGCATTTT
TRBV28,-,TRBJ2-3,-,CASSRTEHRYAVF,TGTGCCAGCAGTAGGACAGAACACAGATACGCAGTATTT
TRBV19,once,TRBJ2-5,-,CASSIDVGSTQETQYF,TGTGCCAGTAGTATAGATGTGGGGTCCACCCAAGAGACCCAGTACTTC
TRBV7-9,-,TRBJ2-5,-,CASSLALDSQETQYF,TGTGCCAGCAGCTTAGCCCTGGACAGTCAAGAGACCCAGTACTTC
TRBV28,-,TRBJ1-4,TRBD1,CASSLRDSLREKLFF,TGTGCCAGCAGTTTACGGGACAGCCTCAGGGAAAAACTGTTTTTT
TRBV11-2,medium-sized,TRBJ2-7,TRBD2,CASIPTSGSNEQYF,TGTGCCAGCATCCCGACTAGCGGGAGTAACGAGCAGTACTTC
TRBV7-7,-,TRBJ2-1,-,CASSPRSSSYNEQFF,TGTGCTAGCAGCCCAAGAAGCAGCTCCTACAATGAGCAGTTCTTC
TRBV6-1,-,TRBJ2-7,-,CASGRAQDYEQYF,TGTGCCAGCGGCCGGGCCCAGGACTACGAGCAGTACTTC
TRBV6-1,once,TRBJ2-7,TRBD2,CASSETSGSSYEQYF,TGTGCCAGCAGTGAAACTAGCGGGAGCTCCTACGAGCAGTACTTC
TRBV7-2,-,TRBJ2-1,TRBD2,CASSLAHTREPRNEQFF,TGTGCCAGCAGCTTAGCGCATACGCGGGAGCCCCGGAATGAGCAGTTCTTC
TRBV5-1,-,TRBJ2-3,-,CASSRPLAYTQYF,TGCGCCAGCAGCCGGCCCCTTGCCTATACGCAGTATTTT